This T cell receptor beta chain appears in the sequencing data of a study of control samples from healthy donors and cancer patients (dated by TCRdb to about 2020). CDR1 and CDR2 are read off the germline V gene as SGHTA and FQGTGA. There are 14 amino acids in the CDR3, from cysteine to phenylalanine inclusive. Only CDR3 DNA is held: 42 bases, read in frame from base 1. The junction shows trimming of 5 bases on V and 6 bases on J, and the gene matches do not reach 4 bases of it. Receptor libraries were prepared by the immunoSEQ multiplex PCR assay. Entries here come from immuneACCESS through TCRdb and include only in-frame sequences with V and J called. Some clones fail to appear in such tables; in the studies checked, an unresolved V gene covers under half of the shortfall, and the cause of the remainder is unknown. Counted in this sample were about 63,000 clones; 65% to 90% of them appeared once. The ten largest clones add up to approximately 5% of the sample.

As for this clone: Which antigen it targets is not known. No base quality values were provided; no much bigger clone lies one nucleotide off.

This sequence originates from a man aged 40-50 years in good health. Material for sequencing was blood. The chain couples TRBV7-3 to TRBJ1-6, with 7 junctional bases fitting TRBD1. At the DNA level, the sequence is TGTGCCAGCAGCCTCGGGACAGCTAATTCACCCCTCCACTTT. Its product reads: CASSLGTANSPLHF.